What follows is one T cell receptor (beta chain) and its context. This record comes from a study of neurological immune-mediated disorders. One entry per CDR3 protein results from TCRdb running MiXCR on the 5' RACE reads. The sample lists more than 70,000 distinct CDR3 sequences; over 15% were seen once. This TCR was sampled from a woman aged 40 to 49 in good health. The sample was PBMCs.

CDR3 sequence reads: CASRARHGGTSSYEQYF. The CDR3 bases are TGTGCCAGCAGGGCCAGGCATGGTGGGACGAGCTCCTACGAGCAGTACTTC. The V and J genes are TRBV2 and TRBJ2-7; perhaps D is TRBD1 or TRBD2 (5 bases each). V lost 6 bases to trimming and J lost 0 bases, with 21 bases between them. From germline, CDR1 is SNHLY and CDR2 FYNNEI. CDR3 length: 17 amino acids.